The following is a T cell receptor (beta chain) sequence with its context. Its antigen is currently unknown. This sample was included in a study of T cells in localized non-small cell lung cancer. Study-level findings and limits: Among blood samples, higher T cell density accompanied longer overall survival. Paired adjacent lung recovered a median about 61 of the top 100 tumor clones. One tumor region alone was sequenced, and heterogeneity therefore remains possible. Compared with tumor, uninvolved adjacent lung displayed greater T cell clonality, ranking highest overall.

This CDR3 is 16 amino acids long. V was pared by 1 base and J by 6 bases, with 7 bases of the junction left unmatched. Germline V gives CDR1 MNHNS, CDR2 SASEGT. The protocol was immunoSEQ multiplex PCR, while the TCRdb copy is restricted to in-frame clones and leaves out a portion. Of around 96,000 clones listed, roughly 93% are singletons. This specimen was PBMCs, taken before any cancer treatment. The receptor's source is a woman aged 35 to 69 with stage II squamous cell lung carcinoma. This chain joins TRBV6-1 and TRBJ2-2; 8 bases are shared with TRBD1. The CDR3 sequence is CASSEVGRGRSGELFF. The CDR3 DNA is TGTGCCAGCAGTGAAGTGGGCAGGGGGCGATCCGGGGAGCTGTTTTTT.